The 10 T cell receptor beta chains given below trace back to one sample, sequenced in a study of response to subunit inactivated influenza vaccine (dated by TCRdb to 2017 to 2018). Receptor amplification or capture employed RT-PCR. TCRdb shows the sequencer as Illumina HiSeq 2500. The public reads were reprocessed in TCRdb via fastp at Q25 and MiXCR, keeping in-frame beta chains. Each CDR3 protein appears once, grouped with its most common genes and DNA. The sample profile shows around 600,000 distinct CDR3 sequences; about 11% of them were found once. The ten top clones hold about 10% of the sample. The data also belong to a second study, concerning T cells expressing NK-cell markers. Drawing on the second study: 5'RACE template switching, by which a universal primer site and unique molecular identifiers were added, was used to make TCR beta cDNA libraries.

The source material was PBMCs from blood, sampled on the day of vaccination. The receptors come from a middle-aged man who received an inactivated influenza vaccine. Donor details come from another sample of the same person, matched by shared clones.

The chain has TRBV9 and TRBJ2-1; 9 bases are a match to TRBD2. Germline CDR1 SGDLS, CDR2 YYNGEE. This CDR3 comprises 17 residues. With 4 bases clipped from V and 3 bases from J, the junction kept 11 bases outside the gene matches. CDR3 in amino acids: CASSPAPAGGLYNEQFF. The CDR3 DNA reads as TGTGCCAGCAGCCCCGCGCCAGCGGGAGGTCTCTACAATGAGCAGTTCTTC.

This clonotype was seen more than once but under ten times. CDR3 amino acids: CASSEAGGNEQYF. The CDR3 region has the DNA TGTGCCAGCAGTGAAGCTGGCGGGAACGAGCAGTACTTC. V and J are TRBV2 and TRBJ2-7; maybe TRBD2 (6 bases). The CDR3 runs 13 residues. Germline V gene data show CDR1 as SNHLY and CDR2 as FYNNEI. V lost 0 bases and J lost 5, with 8 bases in between. The variable domain in full, with the rest retrieved from reference TRBV2 and TRBJ2-7, is EPEVTQTPSHQVTQMGQEVILRCVPISNHLYFYWYRQILGQKVEFLVSFYNNEISEKSEIFDDQFSVERPDGSNFTLKIRSTKLEDSAMYFCASSEAGGNEQYFGPGTRLTVT.

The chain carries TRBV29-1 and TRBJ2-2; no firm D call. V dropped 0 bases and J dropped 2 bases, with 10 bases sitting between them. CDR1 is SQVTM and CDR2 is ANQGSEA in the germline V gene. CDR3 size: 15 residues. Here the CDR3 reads CSVEDVHRNTGELFF. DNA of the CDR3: TGCAGCGTTGAAGATGTACATCGAAACACCGGGGAGCTGTTTTTT.

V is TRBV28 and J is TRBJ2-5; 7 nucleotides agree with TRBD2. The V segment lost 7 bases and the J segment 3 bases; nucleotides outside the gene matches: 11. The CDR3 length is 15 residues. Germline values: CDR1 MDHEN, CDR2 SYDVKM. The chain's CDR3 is CASTIRPGREETQYF. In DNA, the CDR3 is TGTGCCAGCACCATTAGGCCGGGGAGGGAAGAGACCCAGTACTTC.

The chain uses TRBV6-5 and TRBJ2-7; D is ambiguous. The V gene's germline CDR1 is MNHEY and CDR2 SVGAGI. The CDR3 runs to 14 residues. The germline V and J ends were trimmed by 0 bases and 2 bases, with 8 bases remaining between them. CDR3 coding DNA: TGTGCCAGCAGTTACTCGAGGCATACCTACGAGCAGTACTTC. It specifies CASSYSRHTYEQYF.

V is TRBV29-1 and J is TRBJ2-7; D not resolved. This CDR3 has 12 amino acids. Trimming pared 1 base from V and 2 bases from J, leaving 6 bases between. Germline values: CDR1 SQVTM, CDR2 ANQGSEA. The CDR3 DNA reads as TGCAGCGTTGAAGCCACAGCCTACGAGCAGTACTTC. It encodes CSVEATAYEQYF.

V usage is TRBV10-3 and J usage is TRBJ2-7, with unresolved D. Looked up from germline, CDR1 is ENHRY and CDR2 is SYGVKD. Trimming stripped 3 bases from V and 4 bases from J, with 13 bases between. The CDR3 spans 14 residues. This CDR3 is CAISDTPDGYEQYF. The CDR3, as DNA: TGTGCCATCAGTGACACCCCGGACGGTTACGAGCAGTACTTC.

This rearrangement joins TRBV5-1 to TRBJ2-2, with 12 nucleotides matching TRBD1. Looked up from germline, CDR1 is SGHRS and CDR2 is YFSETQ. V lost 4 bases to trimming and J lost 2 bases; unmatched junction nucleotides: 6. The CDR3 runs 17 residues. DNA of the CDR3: TGCGCCAGCAGCGCCCGGGACAGGGGGCGAAACACCGGGGAGCTGTTTTTT. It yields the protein CASSARDRGRNTGELFF.

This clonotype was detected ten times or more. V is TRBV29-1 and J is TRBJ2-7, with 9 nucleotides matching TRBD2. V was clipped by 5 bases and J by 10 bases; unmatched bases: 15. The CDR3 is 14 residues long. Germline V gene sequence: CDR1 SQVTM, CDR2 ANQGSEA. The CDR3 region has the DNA TGCAGCGTTCCCTCCTTAGAACTAGCGGGCGAACAGTACTTC. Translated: CSVPSLELAGEQYF.

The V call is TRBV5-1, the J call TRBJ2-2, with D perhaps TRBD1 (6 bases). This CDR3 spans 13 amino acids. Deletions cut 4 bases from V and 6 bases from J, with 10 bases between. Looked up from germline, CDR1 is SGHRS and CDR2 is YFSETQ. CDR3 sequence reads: CASSTSGAGELFF. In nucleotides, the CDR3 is TGCGCCAGCAGCACATCAGGGGCCGGGGAGCTGTTTTTT.